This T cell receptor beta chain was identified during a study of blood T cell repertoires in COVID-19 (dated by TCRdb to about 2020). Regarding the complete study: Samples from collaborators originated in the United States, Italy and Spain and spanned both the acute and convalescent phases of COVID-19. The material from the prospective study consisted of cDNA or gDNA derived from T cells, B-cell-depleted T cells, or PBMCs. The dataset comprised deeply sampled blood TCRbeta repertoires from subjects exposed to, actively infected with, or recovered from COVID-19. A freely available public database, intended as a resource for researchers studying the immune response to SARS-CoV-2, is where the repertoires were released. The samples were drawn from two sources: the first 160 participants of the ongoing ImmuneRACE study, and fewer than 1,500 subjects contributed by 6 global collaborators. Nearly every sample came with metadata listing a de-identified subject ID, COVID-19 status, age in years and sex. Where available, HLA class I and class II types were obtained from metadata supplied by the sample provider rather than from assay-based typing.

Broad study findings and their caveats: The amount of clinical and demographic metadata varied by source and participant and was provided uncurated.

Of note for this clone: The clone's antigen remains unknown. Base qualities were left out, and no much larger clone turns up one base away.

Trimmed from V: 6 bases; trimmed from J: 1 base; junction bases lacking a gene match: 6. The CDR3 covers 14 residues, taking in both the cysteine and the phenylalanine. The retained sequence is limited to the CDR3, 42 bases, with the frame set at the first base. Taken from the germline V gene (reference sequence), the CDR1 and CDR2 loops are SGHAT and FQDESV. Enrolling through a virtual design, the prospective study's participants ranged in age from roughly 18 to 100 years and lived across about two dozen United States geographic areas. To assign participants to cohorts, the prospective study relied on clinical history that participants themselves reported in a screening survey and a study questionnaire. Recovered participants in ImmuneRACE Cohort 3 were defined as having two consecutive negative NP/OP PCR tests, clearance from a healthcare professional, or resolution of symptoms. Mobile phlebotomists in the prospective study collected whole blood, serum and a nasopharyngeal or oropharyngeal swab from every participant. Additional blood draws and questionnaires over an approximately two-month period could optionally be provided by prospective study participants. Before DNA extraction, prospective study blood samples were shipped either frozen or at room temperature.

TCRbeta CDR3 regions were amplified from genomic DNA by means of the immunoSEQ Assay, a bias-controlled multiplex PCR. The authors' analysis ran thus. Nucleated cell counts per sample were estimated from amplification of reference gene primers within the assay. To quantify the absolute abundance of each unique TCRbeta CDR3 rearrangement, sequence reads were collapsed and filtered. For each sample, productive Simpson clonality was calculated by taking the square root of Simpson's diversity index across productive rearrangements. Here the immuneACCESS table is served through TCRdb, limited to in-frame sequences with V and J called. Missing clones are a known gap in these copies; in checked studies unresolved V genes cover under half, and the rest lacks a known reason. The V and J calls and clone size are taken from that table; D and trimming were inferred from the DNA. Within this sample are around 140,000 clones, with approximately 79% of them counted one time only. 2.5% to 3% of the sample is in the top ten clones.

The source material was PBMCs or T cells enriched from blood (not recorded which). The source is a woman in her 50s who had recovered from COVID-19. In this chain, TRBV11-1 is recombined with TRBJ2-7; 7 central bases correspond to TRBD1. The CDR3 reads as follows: CASRPGQMSYEQYF. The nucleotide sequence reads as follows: TGTGCCAGCAGACCGGGACAGATGTCCTACGAGCAGTACTTC. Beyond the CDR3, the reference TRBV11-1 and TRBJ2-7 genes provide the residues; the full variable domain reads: EAEVAQSPRYKITEKSQAVAFWCDPISGHATLYWYRQILGQGPELLVQFQDESVVDDSQLPKDRFSAERLKGVDSTLKIQPAELGDSAMYLCASRPGQMSYEQYFGPGTRLTVT.